This entry concerns a single TCR beta chain. This specimen belongs to a study of cytomegalovirus exposure and HLA in healthy donors. The CDR3 is 14 amino acids. Germline CDR1 is MNHEY and CDR2 is SVGAGI. After removal of 1 base from V and 4 bases from J, the junction contained 1 base not matched to a gene. This PCR relied on a set of 60 Vbeta primers and 13 Jbeta primers. Some clones are missing from TCRdb's copy, which holds only in-frame ones; the method was immunoSEQ multiplex PCR. The sample's table shows about 140,000 clones. The origin of this receptor is a male donor in good health and CMV-seronegative. The material sequenced was PBMCs. The chain recombines TRBV6-5 with TRBJ2-4; 7 positions match TRBD2. The CDR3 spells CASSYYGGKNIQYF. For the CDR3, the DNA is TGTGCCAGCAGTTACTACGGGGGGAAAAACATTCAGTACTTC.